The 12 T cell receptor beta chains in this list originate from one sample, sequenced in a study of identifying expanded T cells in peripheral blood. Clones were read by immunoSEQ multiplex PCR, and TCRdb kept only the in-frame ones, dropping some. The table records tens of thousands of clones, 88% of them present only once. The sequenced sample was blood. These receptors came from a person between 18 and 70 years old in good health.

This rearrangement joins TRBV5-4 to TRBJ2-7; 7 bases fit TRBD2. J was trimmed by 5 bases and V by 0 bases; bases with no gene match: 2. The V gene's germline CDR1 is SGHNT and CDR2 YYREEE (reference sequence). This CDR3 is built from 13 residues. The CDR3 DNA follows: TGTGCCAGCAGCTTGGCCCTAGCGGACGAGCAGTACTTC. Translation gives CASSLALADEQYF.

The CDR3 DNA is TGTGCCAGCAGCCAAGTACTGGGTTTTAGAGAGACCCAGTACTTC. Translating it yields CASSQVLGFRETQYF. The rearrangement joins TRBV4-2 to TRBJ2-5; no clear D. This CDR3 region has 15 residues. The V and J ends lost 1 base and 4 bases respectively, with 13 bases between them. CDR1 and CDR2 (germline): LGHNA, YNFKEQ.

The chain carries TRBV21-1 and TRBJ2-7; the table's D call, TRBD1, has no DNA check behind it. TRBV21-1 is noted as a pseudogene. The CDR3 runs to 16 residues. The CDR3 nucleotides read TGTGCCAGCAGCAACTCCCGGGGACAGGCAGCCTACGAGCAGTACTTC. Protein product: CASSNSRGQAAYEQYF.

The table lists this clone with a few counts. The chain recombines TRBV5-1 with TRBJ1-2, with D possibly being TRBD1 (5 bases). V was clipped by 4 bases and J by 3 bases, with 19 bases between them. The CDR3 has 16 amino acids. Germline V CDR1 and CDR2: SGHRS, YFSETQ. The CDR3 DNA follows: TGCGCCAGCAGCCCTTGGGGCCCCGCTTTTGACTATGGCTACACCTTC. This codes for CASSPWGPAFDYGYTF. The variable domain in full, completed from reference TRBV5-1 and TRBJ1-2, reads KAGVTQTPRYLIKTRGQQVTLSCSPISGHRSVSWYQQTPGQGLQFLFEYFSETQRNKGNFPGRFSGRQFSNSRSEMNVSTLELGDSALYLCASSPWGPAFDYGYTFGSGTRLTVV.

The chain is built from TRBV2 and TRBJ1-1; D call uncertain. There are 13 residues in the CDR3. V dropped 1 base and J dropped 5 bases, with 8 bases sitting between them. Germline assignment: CDR1 SNHLY and CDR2 FYNNEI. This chain's CDR3 is CASSEGYQTEAFF. The CDR3, as DNA: TGTGCCAGCAGTGAAGGTTACCAGACTGAAGCTTTCTTT.

The V call is TRBV5-1, the J call TRBJ1-1, with D unclear. V dropped 2 bases and J dropped 0 bases, with 11 bases sitting between them. The CDR3 totals 15 residues. Germline CDR1 SGHRS, CDR2 YFSETQ. As DNA, the CDR3 is TGCGCCAGCAGCTTATCGACGGATATGAACACTGAAGCTTTCTTT. Protein product: CASSLSTDMNTEAFF.

The chain joins TRBV5-1 to TRBJ2-5, with D possibly TRBD1 on 5 matching bases. The J call is doubtful: the DNA matches TRBJ2-7 better. Looked up from germline, CDR1 is SGHRS and CDR2 is YFSETQ. The CDR3 is 17 amino acids. The CDR3 is CASSLALVDTSSYEQYF. The CDR3 bases are TGCGCCAGCAGCTTGGCCCTAGTGGACACCTCCTCCTACGAGCAGTACTTC.

The CDR3 DNA sequence: TGCGCCAGCAGCCAAGGGAATCCGTCGGGAGGACGGGATGGCTACACCTTC. Its translation: CASSQGNPSGGRDGYTF. The rearrangement links TRBV5-1 to TRBJ1-2; D uncertain. The CDR3 totals 17 residues. The V and J ends lost 4 bases and 6 bases respectively, with 25 bases between them. Germline lookup yields CDR1 SGHRS and CDR2 YFSETQ.

This chain joins TRBV30 and TRBJ2-1; D ambiguous. The CDR3 covers 15 residues. The V and J ends lost 0 bases and 0 bases respectively, with 9 bases between them. CDR1 is GTSNPN and CDR2 is SVGIG in the germline V gene (reference sequence). The CDR3 spells CAWSVGTSSYNEQFF. The CDR3 coding sequence is TGTGCCTGGAGTGTCGGCACGAGCTCCTACAATGAGCAGTTCTTC. The full variable domain, its missing parts supplied by reference TRBV30 and TRBJ2-1, is SQTIHQWPATLVQPVGSPLSLECTVEGTSNPNLYWYRQAAGRGLQLLFYSVGIGQISSEVPQNLSASRPQDRQFILSSKKLLLSDSGFYLCAWSVGTSSYNEQFFGPGTRLTVL.

In nucleotides, the CDR3 is TGCGCCAGCAGCTTTCCGGGACAGGGGGCTGGGGACACTGAAGCTTTCTTT. Its translation: CASSFPGQGAGDTEAFF. The genes are TRBV5-1 and TRBJ1-1; 12 nucleotides agree with TRBD1. The germline V gene encodes CDR1 SGHRS and CDR2 YFSETQ. This CDR3 region has 17 residues. Unmatched junction bases numbered 8, after V lost 2 bases and J lost 3 bases.

This clone came up once. V usage is TRBV18 and J usage is TRBJ1-4, with D possibly matching TRBD1 (6 bases). Between the trimmed V and J ends, which lost 6 bases and 2 bases, there was a span of 10 bases. CDR1 KGHSH and CDR2 LQKENI come from the germline V gene. The CDR3 is 14 residues long. CDR3 sequence: CASSRGQTNEKLFF. CDR3 nucleotide sequence: TGTGCCAGCTCCCGGGGGCAGACTAATGAAAAACTGTTTTTT.

J is TRBJ2-7 and V is TRBV7-9; 7 nucleotides match TRBD1. The germline V gene has CDR1 SEHNR and CDR2 FQNEAQ (reference sequence). The junction had 7 bases not matched to a gene; V was cut back by 5 bases and J by 6 bases. CDR3 length: 13 amino acids. CDR3 nucleotide sequence: TGTGCCAGCAGCCCCCCCAGACAGGGCGAGCAGTACTTC. Translating it yields CASSPPRQGEQYF.